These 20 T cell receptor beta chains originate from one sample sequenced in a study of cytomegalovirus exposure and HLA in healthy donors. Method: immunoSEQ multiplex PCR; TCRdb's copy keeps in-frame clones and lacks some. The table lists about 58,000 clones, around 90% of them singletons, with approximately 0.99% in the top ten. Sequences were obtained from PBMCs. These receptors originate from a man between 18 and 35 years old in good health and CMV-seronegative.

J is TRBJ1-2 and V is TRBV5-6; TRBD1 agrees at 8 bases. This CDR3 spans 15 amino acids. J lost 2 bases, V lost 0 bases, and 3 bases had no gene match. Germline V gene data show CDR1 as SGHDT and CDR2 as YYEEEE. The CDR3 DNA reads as TGTGCCAGCAGCTTGGGACAGGGGAACAACTATGGCTACACCTTC. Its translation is CASSLGQGNNYGYTF.

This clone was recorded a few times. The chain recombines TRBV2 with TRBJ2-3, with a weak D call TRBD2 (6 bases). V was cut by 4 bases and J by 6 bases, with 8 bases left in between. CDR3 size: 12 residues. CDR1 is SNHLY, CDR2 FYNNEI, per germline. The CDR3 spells CASSGEDDTQYF. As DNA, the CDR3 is TGTGCCAGCAGTGGGGAGGACGATACGCAGTATTTT. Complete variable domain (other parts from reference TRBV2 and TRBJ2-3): EPEVTQTPSHQVTQMGQEVILRCVPISNHLYFYWYRQILGQKVEFLVSFYNNEISEKSEIFDDQFSVERPDGSNFTLKIRSTKLEDSAMYFCASSGEDDTQYFGPGTRLTVL.

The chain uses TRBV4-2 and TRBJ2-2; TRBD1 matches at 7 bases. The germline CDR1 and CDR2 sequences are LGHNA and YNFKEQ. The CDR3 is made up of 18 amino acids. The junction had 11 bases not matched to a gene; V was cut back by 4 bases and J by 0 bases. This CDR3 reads CASSLDIQGFSNTGELFF. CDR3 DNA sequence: TGTGCCAGCAGCCTCGATATACAGGGGTTTTCGAACACCGGGGAGCTGTTTTTT.

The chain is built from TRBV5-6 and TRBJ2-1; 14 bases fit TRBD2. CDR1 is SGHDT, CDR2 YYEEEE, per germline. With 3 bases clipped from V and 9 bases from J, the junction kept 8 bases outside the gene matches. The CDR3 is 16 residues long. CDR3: CASSSLTSGRDSEQFF. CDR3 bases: TGTGCCAGCAGCTCCTTGACTAGCGGGAGGGATAGTGAGCAGTTCTTC.

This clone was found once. CDR3 DNA: TGCAGCGCAGGTTATGAGCAGTTCTTC. Protein: CSAGYEQFF. The V gene is TRBV29-1, the J gene TRBJ2-1; D ambiguous. The germline V gene encodes CDR1 SQVTM and CDR2 ANQGSEA. The CDR3 has 9 amino acids. The V and J ends lost 7 bases and 8 bases respectively, with 6 bases between them.

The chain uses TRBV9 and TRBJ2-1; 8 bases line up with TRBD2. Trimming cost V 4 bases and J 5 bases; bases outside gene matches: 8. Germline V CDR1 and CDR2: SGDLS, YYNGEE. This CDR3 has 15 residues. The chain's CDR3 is CASSLSGGSNNEQFF. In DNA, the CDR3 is TGTGCCAGCAGCTTGAGCGGGGGATCAAACAATGAGCAGTTCTTC.

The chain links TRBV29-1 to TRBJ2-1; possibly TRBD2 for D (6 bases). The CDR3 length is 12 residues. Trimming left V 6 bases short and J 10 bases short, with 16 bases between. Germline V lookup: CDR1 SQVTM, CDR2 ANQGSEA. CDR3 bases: TGCAGCGTGACGCAGACTAGGCAAGAGCAGTTCTTC. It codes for CSVTQTRQEQFF.

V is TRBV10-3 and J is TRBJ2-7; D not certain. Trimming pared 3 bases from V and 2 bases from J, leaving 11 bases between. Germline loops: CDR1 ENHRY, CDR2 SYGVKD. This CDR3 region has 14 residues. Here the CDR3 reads CAISETRQTYEQYF. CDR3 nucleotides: TGTGCCATCAGTGAAACGAGACAAACCTACGAGCAGTACTTC.

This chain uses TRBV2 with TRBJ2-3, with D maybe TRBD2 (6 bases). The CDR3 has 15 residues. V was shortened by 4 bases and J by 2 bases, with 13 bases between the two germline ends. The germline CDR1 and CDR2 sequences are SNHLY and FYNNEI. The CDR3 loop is CASSGRGGDTDTQYF. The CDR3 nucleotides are TGTGCCAGCAGTGGGCGAGGCGGGGACACAGATACGCAGTATTTT.

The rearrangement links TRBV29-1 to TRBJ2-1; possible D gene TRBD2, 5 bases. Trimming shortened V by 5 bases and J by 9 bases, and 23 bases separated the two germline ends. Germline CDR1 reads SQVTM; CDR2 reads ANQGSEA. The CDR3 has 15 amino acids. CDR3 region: CSVSHPRRLAGEQFF. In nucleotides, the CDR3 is TGCAGCGTTTCGCACCCCCGTCGCCTAGCCGGTGAGCAGTTCTTC.

Here the CDR3 reads CASNGGRGSYEQYF. The CDR3 region has the DNA TGTGCCAGCAACGGAGGGAGGGGTTCCTACGAGCAGTACTTC. This chain links TRBV2 with TRBJ2-7; 7 bases map to TRBD2. J was trimmed by 1 base and V by 7 bases; bases with no gene match: 7. Germline CDR1 reads SNHLY; CDR2 reads FYNNEI. CDR3 length: 14 amino acids.

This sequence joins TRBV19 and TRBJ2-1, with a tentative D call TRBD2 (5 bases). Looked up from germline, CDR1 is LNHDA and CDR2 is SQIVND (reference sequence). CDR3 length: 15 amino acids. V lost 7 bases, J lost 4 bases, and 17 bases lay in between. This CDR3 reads CASKSGLAEYNEQFF. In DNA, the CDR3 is TGTGCCAGTAAATCTGGGCTAGCTGAATACAATGAGCAGTTCTTC.

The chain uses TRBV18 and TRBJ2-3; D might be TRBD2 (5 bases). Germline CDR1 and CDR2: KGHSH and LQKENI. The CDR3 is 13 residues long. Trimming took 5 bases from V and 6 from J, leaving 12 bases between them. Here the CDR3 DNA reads TGTGCCAGCTCAGCCGATGCTAGCGATACGCAGTATTTT. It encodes CASSADASDTQYF.

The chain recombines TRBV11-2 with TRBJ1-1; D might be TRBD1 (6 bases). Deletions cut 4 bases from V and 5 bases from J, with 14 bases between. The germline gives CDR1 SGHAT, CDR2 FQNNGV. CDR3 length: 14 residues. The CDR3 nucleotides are TGTGCCAGCAGCTCAAGTACAGGGTTAACTGAAGCTTTCTTT. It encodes CASSSSTGLTEAFF.

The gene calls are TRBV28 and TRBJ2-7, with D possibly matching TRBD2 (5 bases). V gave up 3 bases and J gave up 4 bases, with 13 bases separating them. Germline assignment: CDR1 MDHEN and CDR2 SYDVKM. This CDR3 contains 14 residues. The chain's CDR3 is CASSFGVASYEQYF. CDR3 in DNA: TGTGCCAGCAGTTTCGGGGTGGCGTCGTACGAGCAGTACTTC.

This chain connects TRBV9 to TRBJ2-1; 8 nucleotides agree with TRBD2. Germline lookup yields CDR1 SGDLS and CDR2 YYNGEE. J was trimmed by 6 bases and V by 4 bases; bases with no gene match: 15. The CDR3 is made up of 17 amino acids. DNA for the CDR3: TGTGCCAGCAGCCCCCAGCAGACTAGCGCTTCTTCCAATGAGCAGTTCTTC. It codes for CASSPQQTSASSNEQFF.

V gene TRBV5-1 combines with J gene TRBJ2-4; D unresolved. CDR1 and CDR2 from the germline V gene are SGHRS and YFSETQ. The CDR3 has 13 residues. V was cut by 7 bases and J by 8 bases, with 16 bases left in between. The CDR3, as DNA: TGCGCCAGCGCAGACTCCCCTAGTGACATTCAGTACTTC. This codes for CASADSPSDIQYF.

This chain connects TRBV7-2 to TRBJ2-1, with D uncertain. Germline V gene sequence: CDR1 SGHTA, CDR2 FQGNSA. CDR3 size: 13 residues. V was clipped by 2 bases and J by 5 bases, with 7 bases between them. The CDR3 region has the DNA TGTGCCAGCAGCTTACCCGGAGACAATGAGCAGTTCTTC. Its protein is CASSLPGDNEQFF.

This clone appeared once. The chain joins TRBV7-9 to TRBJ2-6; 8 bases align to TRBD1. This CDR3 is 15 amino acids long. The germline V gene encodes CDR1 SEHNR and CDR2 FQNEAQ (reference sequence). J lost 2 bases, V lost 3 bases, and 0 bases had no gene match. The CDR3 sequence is CASSLDRAGANVLTF. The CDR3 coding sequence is TGTGCCAGCAGCTTGGACAGGGCTGGGGCCAACGTCCTGACTTTC.

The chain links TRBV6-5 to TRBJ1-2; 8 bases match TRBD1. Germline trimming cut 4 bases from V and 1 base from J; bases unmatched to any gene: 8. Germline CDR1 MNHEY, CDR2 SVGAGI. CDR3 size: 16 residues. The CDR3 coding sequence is TGTGCCAGCAGTTTATCGACAGGGGCTTTTAACTATGGCTACACCTTC. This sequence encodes CASSLSTGAFNYGYTF.